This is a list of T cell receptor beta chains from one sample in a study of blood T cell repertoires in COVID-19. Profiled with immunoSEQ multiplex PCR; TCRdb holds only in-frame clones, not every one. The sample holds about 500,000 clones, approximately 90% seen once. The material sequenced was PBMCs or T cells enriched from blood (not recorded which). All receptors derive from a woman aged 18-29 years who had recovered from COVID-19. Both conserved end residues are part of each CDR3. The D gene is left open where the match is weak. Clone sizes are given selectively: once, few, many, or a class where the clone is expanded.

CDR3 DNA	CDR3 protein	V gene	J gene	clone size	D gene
TGTGCCAGCAGCTTGCCCACTAGCACAGATACGCAGTATTTT	CASSLPTSTDTQYF	TRBV5-4	TRBJ2-3	NA	NA
TGTGCCAGCAGCCCGCAGGAGGAGGATAGGGGCTACACCTTC	CASSPQEEDRGYTF	TRBV7-2	TRBJ1-2	NA	NA
TGTGCCAGCAGTCTTCCCTCCTTAGAGCAGTACTTC	CASSLPSLEQYF	TRBV28	TRBJ2-7	NA	NA
TGTGCCAGCAGCCAAGATCTGGGGGGGGAGACCCAGTACTTC	CASSQDLGGETQYF	TRBV3-1/TRBV3-2	TRBJ2-5	NA	TRBD2
TGCGCCAGCAGCGATCCTACCAAATACCAAGAGACCCAGTACTTC	CASSDPTKYQETQYF	TRBV5-1	TRBJ2-5	NA	NA
TGTGCCAGCAGCCGGGACAGCCCGTCCTACAATGAGCAGTTCTTC	CASSRDSPSYNEQFF	TRBV5-6	TRBJ2-1	NA	TRBD1
TGTGCCAGCTCACCCAACAGGGGTAATGAAAAACTGTTTTTT	CASSPNRGNEKLFF	TRBV18	TRBJ1-4	NA	TRBD1
TGTGCCAGCACCTCTTACATGAACACTGAAGCTTTCTTT	CASTSYMNTEAFF	TRBV6-5	TRBJ1-1	NA	NA
TGCGCCAGCAGCTCCTCGGGTGGTGACTTCACCGGGGAGCTGTTTTTT	CASSSSGGDFTGELFF	TRBV5-1	TRBJ2-2	NA	NA
TGTGCCAGCAGGGAACGCGGTGAAGCTTTCTTT	CASRERGEAFF	TRBV7-6	TRBJ1-1	NA	NA
TGTGCCAGCAGTTCTGGACAGCGCTATGGCTACACCTTC	CASSSGQRYGYTF	TRBV12-3/TRBV12-4	TRBJ1-2	once	NA
TGTGCCAGCAGTTTAGGCGAGGATCAGCCCCAGCATTTT	CASSLGEDQPQHF	TRBV12-3/TRBV12-4	TRBJ1-5	NA	NA
TGTGCCACCAGCAGAGCAGGACTAGCGAAACTTAGGAGCACAGATACGCAGTATTTT	CATSRAGLAKLRSTDTQYF	TRBV15	TRBJ2-3	NA	TRBD2
TGCGCCAGCGAGACCGGGACAGGGGAGGTTAATGAGCAGTTCTTC	CASETGTGEVNEQFF	TRBV5-1	TRBJ2-1	NA	TRBD1
TGTGCCAGCTCACCTCTTAACTATGGCTACACCTTC	CASSPLNYGYTF	TRBV18	TRBJ1-2	NA	NA
TGTGCCAGCAGCGAAGACTCCAGTCCCGGGGAGCTGTTTTTT	CASSEDSSPGELFF	TRBV5-4	TRBJ2-2	NA	NA
TGTGCCAGCAGTTACGGGGACAGGGAAGCTTTCTTT	CASSYGDREAFF	TRBV6-5	TRBJ1-1	NA	TRBD1
TGTGCCAGCAGCCCGGGGACAGGGGACTACGAGCAGTACTTC	CASSPGTGDYEQYF	TRBV9	TRBJ2-7	NA	TRBD1
TGTGCCAGCAGTTCCGGGACAGCCATATACGAGCAGTACTTC	CASSSGTAIYEQYF	TRBV7-2	TRBJ2-7	NA	TRBD1
TGTGCCAGCAGTAAGGTCCCCGGAGGGACTGAAGCTTTCTTT	CASSKVPGGTEAFF	TRBV6-4	TRBJ1-1	NA	NA
TGTGCCTGGCCGGGAACCCGGGGGGAAAAACTGTTTTTT	CAWPGTRGEKLFF	TRBV30	TRBJ1-4	NA	NA
TGTGCCAGCAGTTTGGGACAGCCGGATGAAAAACTGTTTTTT	CASSLGQPDEKLFF	TRBV27	TRBJ1-4	NA	TRBD1
TGTGCCAGCCGACAGACTGGCTACACCTTC	CASRQTGYTF	TRBV6-4	TRBJ1-2	NA	NA
TGTGCCAGCAGCCGGGGCAACCAAGAGACCCAGTACTTC	CASSRGNQETQYF	TRBV6-2/TRBV6-3	TRBJ2-5	NA	NA
TGTGCCAGCAGTTTCCAAACCAGGGAGGGCACTGAAGCTTTCTTT	CASSFQTREGTEAFF	TRBV27	TRBJ1-1	NA	NA
TGTGCCAGCAGCTTACGTCCTAGCGGGGGTCCCTACAATGAGCAGTTCTTC	CASSLRPSGGPYNEQFF	TRBV11-2	TRBJ2-1	once	TRBD2
TGTGCCAGCAGCTTCCGAAGTGGGGCAGCTTTCTTT	CASSFRSGAAFF	TRBV5-8	TRBJ1-1	NA	NA
TGCGCCAGCAGCCCGGGCGGGACAGGTTATGGCTACACCTTC	CASSPGGTGYGYTF	TRBV5-1	TRBJ1-2	NA	TRBD1
TGTGCCACCGGAGGTTCCTATGGCTACACCTTC	CATGGSYGYTF	TRBV6-5	TRBJ1-2	NA	NA
TGTGCCAGCGGTCGGGGGGCGGCCTTTACCTACGAGCAGTACTTC	CASGRGAAFTYEQYF	TRBV27	TRBJ2-7	NA	NA
TGTGCCAGCAGTTTAAACAGTGCAGATACGCAGTATTTT	CASSLNSADTQYF	TRBV28	TRBJ2-3	NA	NA
TGTGCCAGCTCACTCGGACAGGGGGCATTATACGAGCAGTACTTC	CASSLGQGALYEQYF	TRBV18	TRBJ2-7	NA	TRBD1
TGTGCCAGCAGCCAAAGGCAGGACTATGGCTACACCTTC	CASSQRQDYGYTF	TRBV16	TRBJ1-2	NA	NA
TGTGCCAGCAGCTTGAGTGGGACATCAATCGGCGGGGCCAACGTCCTGACTTTC	CASSLSGTSIGGANVLTF	TRBV5-8	TRBJ2-6	NA	NA
TGTGCCAGTAGTAAGGAGGGTGCAGAAACCCAGTACTTC	CASSKEGAETQYF	TRBV19	TRBJ2-5	NA	NA
TGTGCCAGCAGTGAATTACTCCTGGGCCCAAATGCTGGAAACACCATATATTTT	CASSELLLGPNAGNTIYF	TRBV6-1	TRBJ1-3	NA	NA
TGCACCAGCAGCCAAGTAGGACTAGCGGGGGAGACCTACGAGCAGTACTTC	CTSSQVGLAGETYEQYF	TRBV1	TRBJ2-7	once	NA
TGTGCCAGCAGGACTCTACCGGGACTAGGGACTGAAGCTTTCTTT	CASRTLPGLGTEAFF	TRBV6-5	TRBJ1-1	NA	NA
TGTGCCAGCAGCCCGAGGGACAGGGCAACTAATGAAAAACTGTTTTTT	CASSPRDRATNEKLFF	TRBV9	TRBJ1-4	NA	TRBD1
TGTGCCACCAGTGACCTTGGGGGGTACGAGTTCTTC	CATSDLGGYEFF	TRBV24-1	TRBJ2-1	NA	NA
TGTGCCAGCAGTTCTAGGACTAGCGGTAAGAGATACAATGAGCAGTTCTTC	CASSSRTSGKRYNEQFF	TRBV27	TRBJ2-1	NA	TRBD2
TGTGCCACCAGTGACCCACAGGGATCCCAAGAGACCCAGTACTTC	CATSDPQGSQETQYF	TRBV24-1	TRBJ2-5	NA	NA
TGTGCCAGCTCCCAGCGGGTAGCTCTGGATGAGCAGTTCTTC	CASSQRVALDEQFF	TRBV6-5	TRBJ2-1	NA	NA
TGTGCCAGCATAGAGGAGGGGGCGGGCGGCTACACCTTC	CASIEEGAGGYTF	TRBV2	TRBJ1-2	NA	TRBD1
TGTGCCAGCAGCCAAGAGTTTACGGACAGGGGGCAGGATGAGCAGTTCTTC	CASSQEFTDRGQDEQFF	TRBV14	TRBJ2-1	NA	TRBD1
TGTGCCAGCTCATCGACGACACGATCCTACGAGCAGTACTTC	CASSSTTRSYEQYF	TRBV18	TRBJ2-7	NA	NA
TGTGCCAGCAGTCACGACAGGACTCAGAACACTGAAGCTTTCTTT	CASSHDRTQNTEAFF	TRBV6-2/TRBV6-3	TRBJ1-1	NA	NA
TGTGCCAGCAGCTGGACAGAAACTGGAAACACCATATATTTT	CASSWTETGNTIYF	TRBV7-2	TRBJ1-3	NA	NA
TGTGCCAGCAGCTTATCCCCCTATCACGAGCAGTACTTC	CASSLSPYHEQYF	TRBV7-9	TRBJ2-7	NA	NA
TGTGCCTGGAGTGTCGGAGGTGAGGATGGCTACACCTTC	CAWSVGGEDGYTF	TRBV30	TRBJ1-2	NA	NA
TGTGCCAGCAGTGATTCTTGGGGGGGATACAATGAGCAGTTCTTC	CASSDSWGGYNEQFF	TRBV6-1	TRBJ2-1	NA	TRBD2
TGTGCCAGCAGTGTCCAAAATTCACCCCTCCACTTT	CASSVQNSPLHF	TRBV6-1	TRBJ1-6	NA	NA
TGTGCCAGCAGCCGGGGACAGGGGGAAAAACTGTTTTTT	CASSRGQGEKLFF	TRBV7-9	TRBJ1-4	few	TRBD1
TGTGCCAGCAGCCGTGCTCGGGGGACTGAAGCTTTCTTT	CASSRARGTEAFF	TRBV11-2	TRBJ1-1	NA	NA
TGTGCCAGCAGCCCACCCCCCCTAGCGGGGGGGGAAGATACGCAGTATTTT	CASSPPPLAGGEDTQYF	TRBV5-4	TRBJ2-3	NA	TRBD2
TGTGCCAGCAGCCCGTCCCGGGCCAAAAACATTCAGTACTTC	CASSPSRAKNIQYF	TRBV7-2	TRBJ2-4	NA	NA
TGTGCCAGCAGCCGGAGACAGACTAATGAAAAACTGTTTTTT	CASSRRQTNEKLFF	TRBV7-9	TRBJ1-4	NA	NA
TGTGCCAGCAGTTTGGGCCCTGAGACCCAGTACTTC	CASSLGPETQYF	TRBV12-3/TRBV12-4	TRBJ2-5	NA	NA
TGTGCCAGCAGCCGACGGGATATGAACACTGAAGCTTTCTTT	CASSRRDMNTEAFF	TRBV5-5	TRBJ1-1	NA	NA
TGTGCCAGCAGTTTACATGGAGCTAACTATGGCTACACCTTC	CASSLHGANYGYTF	TRBV6-4	TRBJ1-2	NA	NA